This T cell receptor (beta chain) came from a study of blood T cell repertoires in COVID-19. Study summary: Acute and convalescent COVID-19 specimens originated in the United States, Italy and Spain. Nucleic acid was either cDNA or gDNA, and it came from T cells, B-cell-depleted T cells, or PBMCs.

In the authors' workflow: The authors estimated nucleated cell counts from reference gene primer amplification. Sequencing used immunoSEQ multiplex PCR; TCRdb keeps in-frame clones, though not all of them. V and J calls and clone size are copied from that table; D and trimming were computed from the DNA. The sample consists of 200,000 to 250,000 clones, 65% to 90% of them appearing once. The CDR3 length is 14 residues. Between the trimmed V and J ends, which lost 7 bases and 0 bases, there was a span of 12 bases. Germline values: CDR1 MNHEY, CDR2 SVGAGI. The chain carries TRBV6-5 and TRBJ1-1, with a possible D match to TRBD1 (6 bases). The source material was peripheral blood. The clonotype comes from a woman in her 70s with acute or convalescent COVID-19. CDR3 in amino acids: CASNGGTLNTEAFF. CDR3 nucleotides: TGTGCCAGCAACGGTGGGACACTGAACACTGAAGCTTTCTTT.